A single sample gave rise to the 12 T cell receptor beta chains below, sequenced in a study of PD-1 blockade in mismatch repair-deficient tumors. Using immunoSEQ multiplex PCR, the repertoire was profiled, and TCRdb retains in-frame clones only, with some absent. The sample contains around 100,000 clones, roughly 80% of which appear only once. This specimen was peripheral blood, taken about 60 weeks after starting pembrolizumab. The receptors were gathered from an adult with mismatch repair-deficient cancer.

The rearrangement uses TRBV2 and TRBJ2-7; either TRBD1 or TRBD2 may fit D (5 bases each). Germline V gene sequence: CDR1 SNHLY, CDR2 FYNNEI. The CDR3 extends over 11 amino acids. V was clipped by 6 bases and J by 2 bases, with 5 bases between them. The CDR3 coding sequence is TGTGCCAGCAGGGGGGCCTACGAGCAGTACTTC. Its protein product is CASRGAYEQYF.

J is TRBJ1-1 and V is TRBV5-7; no reliable D call. TRBV5-7 is assigned to the ORF class and has an uncertain function. This CDR3 comprises 13 residues. Trimming stripped 2 bases from V and 5 bases from J, with 10 bases between. CDR3 bases: TGTGCCAGCAGCTTCGAGGGATGGACTGAAGCTTTCTTT. It codes for CASSFEGWTEAFF.

The rearrangement uses TRBV18 and TRBJ2-5, with 7 bases identical to TRBD2. Per the germline V gene, CDR1 is KGHSH and CDR2 is LQKENI. V dropped 3 bases and J dropped 5; count of bases not matched to a gene: 3. The CDR3 has 13 residues. The DNA of the CDR3 is TGTGCCAGCTCACCTACTAGCGCCGAGACCCAGTACTTC. This sequence encodes CASSPTSAETQYF.

The V and J genes are TRBV10-3 and TRBJ2-2, with unresolved D. This CDR3 contains 12 residues. Trimming stripped 9 bases from V and 2 bases from J, with 7 bases between. From germline, CDR1 is ENHRY and CDR2 SYGVKD. CDR3 coding DNA: TGTGCCATGTCTGCAAACACCGGGGAGCTGTTTTTT. As protein: CAMSANTGELFF.

This chain connects TRBV5-6 to TRBJ2-5; TRBD1 might be the D (6 bases). Per the germline V gene, CDR1 is SGHDT and CDR2 is YYEEEE. The CDR3 has 12 amino acids. V was trimmed by 4 bases and J by 7 bases, leaving 11 bases between them. The CDR3 loop is CASSADSRTQYF. In nucleotides, the CDR3 is TGTGCCAGCAGCGCGGACAGTCGGACCCAGTACTTC.

V and J are TRBV30 and TRBJ2-1; maybe TRBD1 (6 bases). Germline V gives CDR1 GTSNPN, CDR2 SVGIG (reference sequence). Trimming cost V 2 bases and J 13 bases, with 21 bases left between them. The CDR3 is 14 residues long. For the CDR3, the DNA is TGTGCCTGGAGTCCAGCGAACACAGGGCCCCCCCAGTTCTTC. It specifies CAWSPANTGPPQFF.

The genes are TRBV9 and TRBJ1-1; no reliable D call. Between the trimmed V and J ends, which lost 4 bases and 1 base, there was a span of 11 bases. Germline CDR1 and CDR2: SGDLS and YYNGEE. The CDR3 totals 14 residues. The CDR3 loop is CASSPWTGNTEAFF. CDR3 coding DNA: TGTGCCAGCAGCCCATGGACGGGGAACACTGAAGCTTTCTTT. Complete variable domain (other parts from reference TRBV9 and TRBJ1-1): DSGVTQTPKHLITATGQRVTLRCSPRSGDLSVYWYQQSLDQGLQFLIQYYNGEERAKGNILERFSAQQFPDLHSELNLSSLELGDSALYFCASSPWTGNTEAFFGQGTRLTVV.

The chain is built from TRBV7-2 and TRBJ2-7; 11 positions agree with TRBD2. Trimming removed 4 bases from V and 2 bases from J; junction bases left unmatched: 1. This CDR3 region has 14 residues. Germline CDR1 SGHTA, CDR2 FQGNSA. The CDR3 is CASSYSGRAYEQYF. DNA of the CDR3: TGTGCCAGCAGCTATAGCGGGAGGGCCTACGAGCAGTACTTC.

In DNA, the CDR3 is TGCGCCAGCAGTCAATTGGGGACAAGGGGTCCTCCGAACACCGGGGAGCTGTTTTTT. It translates to CASSQLGTRGPPNTGELFF. This rearrangement joins TRBV23-1 to TRBJ2-2, with D maybe TRBD1 (6 bases). TRBV23-1 is sorted into the ORF group, with uncertain function. Trimming stripped 1 base from V and 0 bases from J, with 18 bases between. There are 19 residues in the CDR3.

V usage is TRBV7-9 and J usage is TRBJ2-5, with D perhaps TRBD1 or TRBD2 (6 bases each). This CDR3 has 16 residues. Per germline, CDR1 SEHNR and CDR2 FQNEAQ (reference sequence). V lost 5 bases and J lost 2, with 18 bases in between. Here the CDR3 reads CASSPPALGGQETQYF. In DNA form, the CDR3 reads TGTGCCAGCAGCCCCCCAGCATTAGGGGGGCAAGAGACCCAGTACTTC.

The chain has TRBV30 and TRBJ2-3; either TRBD1 or TRBD2 may fit D (5 bases each). CDR3 length equals 13 residues. Trimming pared 2 bases from V and 5 bases from J, leaving 11 bases between. CDR1 is GTSNPN and CDR2 is SVGIG in the germline V gene (reference sequence). The CDR3 loop is CAWSWGRGDTQYF. CDR3 DNA: TGTGCCTGGAGTTGGGGGAGAGGAGATACGCAGTATTTT.

The chain couples TRBV4-3 to TRBJ2-6, with 10 positions matching TRBD2. Trimming at V came to 4 bases and at J to 0 bases, leaving 6 bases not matched to a gene. The CDR3 is made up of 18 amino acids. Per the germline V gene, CDR1 is LGHNA and CDR2 is YSLEER. CDR3 in DNA: TGCGCCAGCAGCCTCCGACTAGCGGGCTTCTCTGGGGCCAACGTCCTGACTTTC. Residues: CASSLRLAGFSGANVLTF.